This entry is about one T cell receptor (beta chain). This receptor's antigen is unknown. The sample holds no much larger clone one base away, and base qualities are not on file. The data belong to a study of cytomegalovirus exposure and HLA in healthy donors (dated by TCRdb to about 2017). For context, the study as a whole: According to an earlier analysis of around 600 of the donors, roughly 180 million T cells yielded over 90 million unique TCR beta sequences and about 300 Gb of sequence data. Of the roughly 400 genotyped donors, approximately 80% fell in the genetic ancestry cluster associated with self-reported Caucasian donors. In a later genetic analysis, genome-wide SNP genotypes for about 55% of the roughly 700 donors were used, and that subset was treated as a discovery cohort. Approximately 300 gigabases of sequencing data and about 92 million unique TCR sequences made up an early release that covered around 640 HLA-typed donors. In addition to the first cohort of around 670 subjects, a separate validation cohort of over 90 different subjects was used. Typing coverage varied by locus: roughly 629-630 donors for A, B, C, DRB1 and DQB1; roughly 500 for DQA1; around 610 for DPA1; approximately 490 for DPB1. In an earlier analysis of 550 to 700 of the donors, high-throughput TCR beta sequencing was used to judge whether each TCR beta V gene segment behaved as functional or pseudogenic. Rather than drawing on any new phenotypic data, the later analysis identified candidate immune exposures from TCR beta sequences and the way those sequences occurred across donors. All discovery cohort repertoires had been generated using a single sequencing platform. HLA typing covered class I and class II loci at four-digit resolution. Across roughly 420 genotyped donors of the cohort, an average of about 200,000 unique TCR beta nucleotide sequences per donor were sequenced, and 15% to 20% of those sequences were non-productive. A later analysis re-examined previously published TCR beta repertoires from about 700 donors and added high-resolution HLA genotyping to investigate patterns of TCR occurrence. The study aimed to test whether cataloging public T cell receptors could reveal signatures of past pathogen exposure. To predict cytomegalovirus infection status, the study combined high-throughput TCR immunosequencing, statistical association of individual TCRs with disease status, and machine learning. Because of strong linkage in the cohort, five DR-DQ haplotypes were treated as single units for association and clustering. Alongside the repertoire data, information on donor age, sex, ethnicity and CMV serostatus was compiled. The T cell repertoires of 666 subjects were profiled by immunosequencing and related to cytomegalovirus serostatus. What the study reported, not specific to this receptor: Because HLA typing was missing for some donors at each locus, association tests included only the typed subset. Correlated functional status among segregating V segments might reflect linkage disequilibrium, but an unknown experimental factor could not be ruled out. The presence/absence analyses assumed that sequencing depth was roughly uniform across donors, and that assumption may not be true. A cluster of highly shared sequence variants was judged likely to represent a technical artifact of the sequencing pipeline. According to a later analysis, TCR association rates differed among HLA loci, with DRB1 alleles showing the most associated TCRs and HLA-C alleles showing the fewest. The only immune exposure information available for the cohort was CMV serostatus. Seventeen rarely observed V segments, including chromosome 9 orphons, were excluded from the earlier analysis of a few hundred of the donors because counts were too low. According to a later genetic analysis, donors in an Asian-associated ancestry cluster had fewer N-insertions in productive TCRs than the approximately 700-donor mean. In a later analysis, most CMV-associated TCR beta chains were found to appear HLA-restricted, with HLA associations seemingly driven largely by CMV exposure. Only TCR beta chains were sequenced in this cohort, and the absence of alpha or paired-chain data limited detectable features. A later analysis found that HLA-associated TCR beta chains were more clonally expanded and had lower generation probabilities than equally common non-associated chains. A further reported finding was that TCR beta sequences accurately predicted the HLA-A and HLA-B alleles for most subjects in the first cohort. V-gene and J-gene trimming of TCR beta chains was associated with a missense DCLRE1C variant in a later genetic analysis, and the association was replicated in an independent cohort. In the study, 164 TCR beta chains were listed as associated with cytomegalovirus. A later analysis associated some 17,000 TCR beta sequences with specific HLA alleles at a false discovery rate of 0.05. Most TCR sequences were seen in very few donors, while some public TCRs were found in many individuals. Strong co-occurrence of HLA alleles, especially DR and DQ, made assigning TCR associations to individual alleles difficult. Some IMGT-functional V segments, including TRBV6-2 and TRBV6-3, could not be told apart with the 87-base-pair reads, so those segments were excluded. An earlier analysis of around 500 of the donors showed that most TCR beta V segments appeared in productive rearrangements either about 87% or about 30% of the time, which broadly matched IMGT annotations. In vitro tests confirmed that a few of the cytomegalovirus-associated TCR beta chains recognize cytomegalovirus antigens. The classifier was reported to diagnose cytomegalovirus status with high specificity and sensitivity in both the original and validation cohorts. According to a later analysis, parvovirus B19, influenza, CMV and Epstein-Barr virus appeared linked to several top co-occurrence clusters. According to the authors, the approach could potentially be generalized to other disease states and immunological phenotypes.

Library creation used the immunoSEQ multiplex PCR assay. The multiplex PCR relied on a mix of 60 forward primers for TCR Vbeta segments and 13 reverse primers for TCR Jbeta segments. The CDR3 region of rearranged TCR beta genes was amplified from genomic DNA by a multiplex PCR assay. On the Illumina HiSeq System, the amplified TCR beta libraries were sequenced as 87-base-pair reads. As for the authors' bioinformatics: Across the 500 to 850 repertoires, a later analysis counted roughly 77 million unique TCR beta chains, 9 million to 14 million of which were shared by at least two donors. A nearest-neighbor algorithm error-corrected the raw reads and collapsed the reads into unique sequences, merging closely related sequences to remove PCR and sequencing errors. CDR3 sequences were aligned to IMGT reference sequences to assign V, D and J gene segments. Each retained sequence needed at least a six-nucleotide match to both a V gene segment and a J gene segment. A rearrangement counted as productive if the CDR3 had no stop codons and remained in frame with V and J, and every other rearrangement counted as non-productive. CDR3 was defined by IMGT convention, running from the second conserved V-encoded cysteine to the conserved J-encoded phenylalanine. The earlier analysis of approximately 500 of the donors excluded sequences that lacked an unambiguous match to a single V gene segment. An earlier analysis of roughly 590 of the donors called V segments functional above 56.7% productive rearrangements and segregating when the between-donor standard deviation exceeded 5%. To diagnose cytomegalovirus status from the catalog of TCR beta chain sequences, a statistical classification framework was built. In a later analysis, V and J genes were assigned by comparing TCR nucleotide sequences against IMGT/GENE-DB human TR gene sequences. The TCRdist pipeline was used in a later analysis to assign CDR3 sequences and most-parsimonious VDJ recombination scenarios. A later analysis defined each TCR beta chain by its CDR3 amino acid sequence plus V-gene family, and excluded reads lacking a unique V-gene family. In a later analysis, approximately 590 highly shared, low-generation-probability nucleotide sequences were removed to address suspected cross-contamination and a sequencing artifact. For each public chain, a later analysis derived a clonal expansion index from normalized ranks of inferred template counts within each repertoire. In a later analysis, generation probabilities were computed with a VDJ recombination model fitted to out-of-frame rearrangements, and the resulting probabilities were checked against IGoR. Hypergeometric tests were used in a later analysis to score TCR-TCR, TCR-HLA and TCR-CMV co-occurrence, with a repertoire-size bias correction applied to the TCR pairs. A later analysis estimated false discovery rates by permuting HLA or CMV assignments 20 times. A later analysis grouped co-occurring TCRs with DBSCAN, adding TCRdist sequence similarity when clustering within HLA-allele-positive subsets. For co-occurrence clustering, repertoires with fewer than 30,000 or more than 120,000 public chains were excluded, along with a handful of repertoires with anomalous nucleotide sharing. TCRdb holds this immuneACCESS table with in-frame rearrangements only. Some clones are missing; in checked studies, unresolved V genes explain under half, and the rest has no known cause. That table gives V, J and clone size, and the DNA gave D and trimming. The sample table contains approximately 150,000 clones; only one count was recorded for roughly 80% of them. 2.9% of the sample lies in the top ten.

CDR1 and CDR2, per the germline V gene (reference sequence), are MNHEY and SMNVEV. CDR3 length: 15 amino acids, cysteine to phenylalanine. Only the CDR3 DNA stays, 45 bases, in frame from base 1. The cohort consisted of 600 to 700 healthy bone marrow donors. Cohort members were all nominally healthy when sampled, although unrecorded immune exposures were likely present. The donor tested CMV seronegative and was one of the 352 seronegative cohort members. Each donor provided a peripheral blood sample, and peripheral blood mononuclear cells were used for TCR beta sequencing. The Qiagen DNeasy Blood Extraction Kit was used to extract genomic DNA from the blood cell samples.

In this chain, TRBV27 is recombined with TRBJ2-5; TRBD1 lines up with 11 middle nucleotides. The end of the DNA fits TRBJ2-7 better, so the J call may be wrong. Material for sequencing was PBMCs. This TCR was recovered from a woman in her twenties or thirties in good health and CMV-seronegative. The CDR3 amino acid sequence is: CASSPRDRGVREQYF. The nucleotides read TGTGCCAGCAGTCCAAGGGACAGGGGGGTACGCGAGCAGTACTTC.